What follows are 25 T cell receptor beta chains derived from one specimen sequenced in a study of a mutant IDH1 vaccine in newly diagnosed glioma. The time point here: week 35, safety follow-up. Vaccination comprised doses that each held 300 ug of mutant IDH1 20-mer peptide, plus topical imiquimod. The antigens these receptors bind are not known. Sequencing used immunoSEQ multiplex PCR; TCRdb keeps in-frame clones, though not all of them. Counted here are some 57,000 clones, around 80% occurring once; the ten biggest clones make up 4.1%. The material sequenced was PBMCs, taken from a glioma patient whose treatment included an IDH1 peptide vaccine. Receptors originate from a young woman with glioma.

The J gene is TRBJ2-1, the V gene TRBV21-1; TRBD1, the D gene given by the table, was not confirmed from the DNA. TRBV21-1 is a pseudogene segment. The CDR3 covers 18 residues. CDR3: CASSSWNAWASSYNEQFF. The CDR3 nucleotides read TGTGCCAGCAGCTCTTGGAATGCTTGGGCGAGCTCCTACAATGAGCAGTTCTTC.

The V gene is TRBV7-2, the J gene TRBJ2-5; D remains unclear. CDR3 length: 13 residues. The germline V gene encodes CDR1 SGHTA and CDR2 FQGNSA. Trimming removed 5 bases from V and 2 bases from J, with 9 bases in between. The CDR3 here is CASSPGSQETQYF. Written as DNA, the CDR3 is TGTGCCAGCAGCCCCGGCAGTCAAGAGACCCAGTACTTC. The full variable domain, rest sourced from reference TRBV7-2 and TRBJ2-5, is GAGVSQSPSNKVTEKGKDVELRCDPISGHTALYWYRQSLGQGLEFLIYFQGNSAPDKSGLPSDRFSAERTGGSVSTLTIQRTQQEDSAVYLCASSPGSQETQYFGPGTRLLVL.

The rearrangement links TRBV19 to TRBJ2-5; weak D call: TRBD2 (7 bases). Trimming left V 7 bases short and J 5 bases short, with 20 bases between. Germline V gene data show CDR1 as LNHDA and CDR2 as SQIVND (reference sequence). CDR3 length: 15 residues. CDR3 loop: CASTEGGLRGETQYF. DNA of the CDR3: TGTGCCAGTACCGAGGGGGGACTAAGAGGGGAGACCCAGTACTTC.

The V gene is TRBV19, the J gene TRBJ1-3; 8 bases are a match to TRBD1. The germline CDR1 and CDR2 sequences are LNHDA and SQIVND (reference sequence). The CDR3 contains 14 residues. V was pared by 5 bases and J by 2 bases, with 2 bases of the junction left unmatched. For the CDR3, the DNA is TGTGCCAGTAGTTCGACAGGGGCTGGAAACACCATATATTTT. Its protein product is CASSSTGAGNTIYF.

The V call is TRBV2, the J call TRBJ2-5; unclear D gene. The CDR3 has 13 amino acids. Per the germline V gene, CDR1 is SNHLY and CDR2 is FYNNEI. V dropped 4 bases and J dropped 2 bases, with 8 bases sitting between them. The CDR3 loop reads CASSVQIQETQYF. In DNA form, the CDR3 reads TGTGCCAGCAGTGTACAGATACAAGAGACCCAGTACTTC.

The chain joins TRBV4-1 to TRBJ2-5; 7 bases agree with TRBD2. V was pared by 0 bases and J by 5 bases, with 6 bases of the junction left unmatched. From germline, CDR1 is MGHRA and CDR2 YSYEKL. The CDR3 spans 15 residues. CDR3 in amino acids: CASSQDPTSLETQYF. As DNA, the CDR3 is TGCGCCAGCAGCCAAGATCCGACTAGCCTCGAGACCCAGTACTTC.

By share of the sample, this clone is medium-sized. The rearrangement joins TRBV29-1 to TRBJ2-6; 8 nucleotides line up with TRBD1. This CDR3 contains 16 residues. V dropped 7 bases and J dropped 0; count of bases not matched to a gene: 8. Germline V CDR1 and CDR2: SQVTM, ANQGSEA. The chain's CDR3 is CSGTTGDVSGANVLTF. The CDR3, as DNA: TGCAGCGGCACGACAGGGGACGTCTCTGGGGCCAACGTCCTGACTTTC.

The chain employs TRBV28 and TRBJ1-3; D unclear. This CDR3 is built from 14 residues. Per germline, CDR1 MDHEN and CDR2 SYDVKM. V lost 4 bases and J lost 0, with 7 bases in between. For the CDR3, the DNA is TGTGCCAGCAGTTGGAGGGTCTCTGGAAACACCATATATTTT. This sequence encodes CASSWRVSGNTIYF.

The rearrangement links TRBV11-3 to TRBJ2-3; TRBD1 is a possible D gene (7 bases). This CDR3 spans 14 amino acids. Germline CDR1 and CDR2: SGHNT and YENEEA. V was cut by 3 bases and J by 6 bases, with 13 bases left in between. In DNA form, the CDR3 reads TGTGCCAGCAGCTTGGGCGGGACAGTGGATACGCAGTATTTT. Amino acids: CASSLGGTVDTQYF.

The V gene is TRBV9, the J gene TRBJ2-2; D remains ambiguous. The CDR3 consists of 11 residues. V was trimmed by 7 bases and J by 2 bases, leaving 3 bases between them. Per germline, CDR1 SGDLS and CDR2 YYNGEE. The CDR3 nucleotides read TGTGCCAGCGGTAACACCGGGGAGCTGTTTTTT. This sequence encodes CASGNTGELFF.

The J gene is TRBJ1-4, the V gene TRBV6-5; perhaps TRBD1 as D (5 bases). The germline CDR1 and CDR2 sequences are MNHEY and SVGAGI. The CDR3 runs to 14 residues. Trimming cost V 0 bases and J 7 bases, with 9 bases left between them. This chain's CDR3 is CASSYSAGREKLFF. The CDR3 nucleotides are TGTGCCAGCAGTTACTCGGCAGGGCGTGAAAAACTGTTTTTT.

The chain recombines TRBV28 with TRBJ2-5, with D possibly being TRBD1 (5 bases). The DNA matches TRBJ2-7 better at its end, which makes the J call doubtful. This CDR3 is 14 amino acids long. CDR1 MDHEN and CDR2 SYDVKM come from the germline V gene. CDR3 nucleotides: TGTGCCAGCAGAGATACAGGTATAGTCTACGAGCAGTACTTC. Residues: CASRDTGIVYEQYF.

The J gene is TRBJ2-2, the V gene TRBV9, with 12 bases that match TRBD2. Trimming took 6 bases from V and 4 from J; bases not matched to a gene: 10. This CDR3 is built from 17 residues. CDR1 is SGDLS, CDR2 YYNGEE, per germline. CDR3 region: CASTSRLAGVGTGELFF. DNA for the CDR3: TGTGCCAGCACCAGTAGACTAGCGGGGGTTGGCACCGGGGAGCTGTTTTTT.

V and J are TRBV29-1 and TRBJ1-2; 8 nucleotides line up with TRBD1. This CDR3 spans 12 amino acids. Germline V gives CDR1 SQVTM, CDR2 ANQGSEA. The trim removed 6 bases at V and 8 bases at J, leaving 8 bases unmatched. CDR3 loop: CSVRDRPWGYTF. DNA of the CDR3: TGCAGCGTCAGGGACAGGCCTTGGGGCTACACCTTC. The full variable domain, with the rest looked up from reference TRBV29-1 and TRBJ1-2, is SAVISQKPSRDICQRGTSLTIQCQVDSQVTMMFWYRQQPGQSLTLIATANQGSEATYESGFVIDKFPISRPNLTFSTLTVSNMSPEDSSIYLCSVRDRPWGYTFGSGTRLTVV.

This clone was detected only a few times. The chain couples TRBV2 to TRBJ1-5, with D maybe TRBD1 (6 bases). The germline V gene encodes CDR1 SNHLY and CDR2 FYNNEI. The CDR3 totals 14 residues. The V end lost 5 bases, the J end lost 4 bases, and 12 bases lay between the germline ends. The CDR3 DNA sequence: TGTGCCAGCAGTCCTGGGGGGGCGAATCAGCCCCAGCATTTT. Its translation is CASSPGGANQPQHF.

The gene calls are TRBV29-1 and TRBJ2-2, with D possibly matching TRBD2 (6 bases). The CDR3 runs to 16 residues. Looked up from germline, CDR1 is SQVTM and CDR2 is ANQGSEA. Trimming took off 2 bases at V and 1 base at J, with 14 bases between the two ends. The CDR3 DNA sequence: TGCAGCGTTGAAAACTCACCGGGGGTGAACACCGGGGAGCTGTTTTTT. Its translation is CSVENSPGVNTGELFF.

The chain employs TRBV30 and TRBJ2-3; the match to TRBD1 covers 11 bases. Germline CDR1 and CDR2: GTSNPN and SVGIG (reference sequence). J gave up 4 bases and V 2 bases, and 5 bases lay outside the gene matches. The CDR3 loop spans 15 amino acids. The CDR3, as DNA: TGTGCCTGGAGTACCGGGACAGGGGGGGCAGATACGCAGTATTTT. Translation: CAWSTGTGGADTQYF.

J is TRBJ2-3 and V is TRBV15; 9 positions match TRBD1. The CDR3 contains 17 residues. The germline gives CDR1 LNHNV, CDR2 YYDKDF (reference sequence). The V segment lost 6 bases and the J segment 0 bases; nucleotides outside the gene matches: 10. DNA for the CDR3: TGTGCCACCAGGGACAGGGGACAATCAGCTAGCACAGATACGCAGTATTTT. Translating it yields CATRDRGQSASTDTQYF.

The rearrangement links TRBV5-8 to TRBJ1-5; TRBD1 agrees at 12 bases. CDR1 and CDR2 (germline): SGHTS, YDEGEE. The ends lost 5 bases at V and 4 bases at J; junction bases unmatched: 10. The CDR3 contains 17 residues. The DNA for the CDR3 is TGTGCCAGCAGGCCGGGACAGGGGGCTGTAGGGAATCAGCCCCAGCATTTT. Its protein is CASRPGQGAVGNQPQHF.

This chain connects TRBV27 to TRBJ2-7, with D maybe TRBD2 (5 bases). The CDR3 runs to 16 residues. The germline V gene has CDR1 MNHEY and CDR2 SMNVEV (reference sequence). Trimming removed 5 bases at V and 0 bases at J, with 17 bases between. This CDR3 reads CASSPYFRGSSYEQYF. CDR3 coding DNA: TGTGCCAGCAGTCCGTATTTCCGGGGTAGCTCCTACGAGCAGTACTTC.

This sequence joins TRBV19 and TRBJ2-1, with D perhaps TRBD2 (6 bases). The CDR3 runs 15 residues. V was pared by 3 bases and J by 4 bases, with 13 bases between. Per germline, CDR1 LNHDA and CDR2 SQIVND (reference sequence). This chain's CDR3 is CASSMGGNVYNEQFF. The CDR3 region has the DNA TGTGCCAGTAGTATGGGCGGGAACGTTTACAATGAGCAGTTCTTC.

This chain connects TRBV6-4 to TRBJ2-2; D gene uncertain. The V and J ends lost 3 bases and 3 bases respectively, with 8 bases between them. CDR1 and CDR2 (germline): MRHNA, SNTAGT. This CDR3 contains 14 residues. CDR3 in amino acids: CASSEGMDTGELFF. The CDR3 DNA reads as TGTGCCAGCAGTGAAGGGATGGACACCGGGGAGCTGTTTTTT.

The chain couples TRBV7-9 to TRBJ2-7; D might be TRBD2 (6 bases). Germline V gives CDR1 SEHNR, CDR2 FQNEAQ (reference sequence). This CDR3 has 13 amino acids. V was clipped by 5 bases and J by 6 bases, with 14 bases between them. The CDR3 DNA reads TGTGCCAGCAGCCGGGATATCGGGGGCGAGCAGTACTTC. As protein: CASSRDIGGEQYF.

This CDR3 reads CATSREGSASGTNTGELFF. CDR3 coding DNA: TGTGCCACCAGCAGAGAAGGTTCGGCTAGCGGTACGAACACCGGGGAGCTGTTTTTT. The chain carries TRBV15 and TRBJ2-2; 7 bases agree with TRBD2. The germline CDR1 and CDR2 sequences are LNHNV and YYDKDF (reference sequence). CDR3 size: 19 residues. Trimming cost V 0 bases and J 0 bases; bases outside gene matches: 10.

CDR3 in amino acids: CASSLTTGGYEQYF. DNA for the CDR3: TGTGCCAGCAGCTTAACGACAGGGGGTTACGAGCAGTACTTC. The V and J genes are TRBV11-2 and TRBJ2-7; 9 bases agree with TRBD1. The CDR3 spans 14 residues. With 2 bases clipped from V and 4 bases from J, the junction kept 3 bases outside the gene matches. CDR1 is SGHAT and CDR2 is FQNNGV in the germline V gene.